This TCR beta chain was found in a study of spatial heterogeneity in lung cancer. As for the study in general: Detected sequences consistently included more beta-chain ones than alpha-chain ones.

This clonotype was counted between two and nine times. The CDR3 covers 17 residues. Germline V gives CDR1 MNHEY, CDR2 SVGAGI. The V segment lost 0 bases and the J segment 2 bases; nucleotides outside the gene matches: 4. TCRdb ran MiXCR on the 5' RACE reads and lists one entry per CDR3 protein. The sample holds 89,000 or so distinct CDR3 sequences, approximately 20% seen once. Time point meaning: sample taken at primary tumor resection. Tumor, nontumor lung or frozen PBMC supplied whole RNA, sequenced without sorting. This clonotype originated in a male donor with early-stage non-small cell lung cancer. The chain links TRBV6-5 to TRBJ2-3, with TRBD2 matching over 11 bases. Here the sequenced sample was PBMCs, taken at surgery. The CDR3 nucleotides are TGTGCCAGCAGTTACTCAGGACTAGCGGGTAACACAGATACGCAGTATTTT. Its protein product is CASSYSGLAGNTDTQYF.